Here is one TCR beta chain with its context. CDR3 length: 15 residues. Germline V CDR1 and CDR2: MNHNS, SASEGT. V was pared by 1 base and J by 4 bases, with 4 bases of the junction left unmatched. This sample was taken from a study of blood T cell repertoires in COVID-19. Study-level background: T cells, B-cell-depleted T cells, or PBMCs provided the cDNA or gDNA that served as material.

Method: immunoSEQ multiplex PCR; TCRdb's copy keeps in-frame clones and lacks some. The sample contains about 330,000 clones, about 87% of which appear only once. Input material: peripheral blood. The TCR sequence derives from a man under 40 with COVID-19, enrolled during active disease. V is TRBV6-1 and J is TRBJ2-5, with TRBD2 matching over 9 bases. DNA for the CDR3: TGTGCCAGCAGTGAAGAGGCGGGGGGGCCAGAGACCCAGTACTTC. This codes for CASSEEAGGPETQYF.